The clone carrying this TCR beta chain ranks as medium-sized. Its antigen is not identified. The sample originates from a study of glioma-infiltrating T cells. V lost 5 bases to trimming and J lost 7 bases, with 9 bases between them. Per the germline V gene, CDR1 is DFQATT and CDR2 is SNEGSKA (reference sequence). The CDR3 sequence is 11 residues long. Amplification of TCR alpha and beta CDR3 regions from RNA used iRepertoire nested multiplex PCR. For one-step reverse transcription and amplification, roughly 85-450 ng of tissue mRNA or PBMC total RNA was used. Each CDR3 protein is one row after TCRdb ran MiXCR on the multiplex PCR reads. The sample lists approximately 45,000 distinct CDR3 sequences, approximately 20% occurring once. Findings of the study overall: Only very few CDR3 sequences appeared in both tissue and blood. Gliomas, especially low-grade, showed above-expected tissue-blood divergence; non-neoplastic patients showed below.

Source material: glioma tissue, nonneoplastic brain tissue, or PBMCs (not recorded which). This TCR was sampled from a human donor with low-grade glioma or glioblastoma, undergoing nonglioma brain surgery, or in good health (not recorded which). The chain has TRBV20-1 and TRBJ2-1; D is undetermined. CDR3 nucleotides: TGCAGTGCTGCTCTAGGGAATGAGCAGTTCTTC. This gives the protein CSAALGNEQFF.